The 3 T cell receptor beta chains in this list originate from one sample, sequenced in a study of cytomegalovirus exposure and HLA in healthy donors. Profiled with immunoSEQ multiplex PCR; TCRdb holds only in-frame clones, not every one. The sample holds tens of thousands of clones, around 94% seen once. Sequencing was performed on PBMCs. The receptors come from a young woman in good health and CMV-seronegative.

This chain connects TRBV7-9 to TRBJ2-1; 9 bases map to TRBD1. The germline V gene encodes CDR1 SEHNR and CDR2 FQNEAQ (reference sequence). The junction had 13 bases not matched to a gene; V was cut back by 5 bases and J by 8 bases. The length of the CDR3 is 16 residues. This CDR3 reads CASSTLGGTGRHEQFF. The CDR3 region has the DNA TGTGCCAGCAGCACTCTCGGGGGGACAGGGAGGCATGAGCAGTTCTTC.

The V and J genes are TRBV18 and TRBJ1-5, with D hard to call. Trimming left V 4 bases short and J 5 bases short, with 9 bases between. In germline, CDR1 is KGHSH, CDR2 LQKENI. This CDR3 region has 13 residues. The CDR3 DNA follows: TGTGCCAGCTCACTTAAACTTGATCAGCCCCAGCATTTT. It is translated as CASSLKLDQPQHF.

This chain uses TRBV7-8 with TRBJ2-2, with a tentative D call TRBD2 (6 bases). V shed 5 bases and J shed 2 bases, with 18 bases lying between them. CDR3 length: 17 amino acids. CDR1 is SGHVS and CDR2 is FQNEAQ in the germline V gene. For the CDR3, the DNA is TGTGCCAGCAGCACCCCGGGGGACCGGCGAAACACCGGGGAGCTGTTTTTT. This codes for CASSTPGDRRNTGELFF.